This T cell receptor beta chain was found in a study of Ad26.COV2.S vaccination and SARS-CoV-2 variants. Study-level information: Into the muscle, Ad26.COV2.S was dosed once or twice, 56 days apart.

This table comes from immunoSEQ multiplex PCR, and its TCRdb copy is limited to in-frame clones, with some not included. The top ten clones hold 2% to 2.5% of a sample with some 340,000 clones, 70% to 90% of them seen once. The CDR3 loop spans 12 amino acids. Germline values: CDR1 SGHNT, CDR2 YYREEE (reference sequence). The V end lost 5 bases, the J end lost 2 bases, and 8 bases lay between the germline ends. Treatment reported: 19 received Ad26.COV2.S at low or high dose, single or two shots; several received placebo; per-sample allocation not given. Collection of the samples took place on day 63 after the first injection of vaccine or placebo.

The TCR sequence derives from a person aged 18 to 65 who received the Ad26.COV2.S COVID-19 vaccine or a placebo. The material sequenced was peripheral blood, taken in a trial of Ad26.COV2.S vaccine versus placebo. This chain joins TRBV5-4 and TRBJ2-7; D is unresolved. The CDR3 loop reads CASRGRTYEQYF. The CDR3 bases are TGTGCCAGCAGGGGTAGAACCTACGAGCAGTACTTC.